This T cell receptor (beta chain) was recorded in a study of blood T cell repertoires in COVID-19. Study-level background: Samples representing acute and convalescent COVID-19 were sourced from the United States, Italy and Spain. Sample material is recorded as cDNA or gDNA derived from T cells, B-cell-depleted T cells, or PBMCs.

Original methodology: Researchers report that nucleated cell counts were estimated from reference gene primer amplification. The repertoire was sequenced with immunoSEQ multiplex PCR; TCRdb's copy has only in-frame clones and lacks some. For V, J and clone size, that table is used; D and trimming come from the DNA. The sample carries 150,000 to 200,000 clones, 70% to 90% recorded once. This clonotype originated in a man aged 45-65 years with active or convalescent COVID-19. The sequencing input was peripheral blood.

The CDR3 nucleotides read TGTGCCAGCAATCCGGGACAGAGCTCCTACGAGCAGTACTTC. Translating it yields CASNPGQSSYEQYF. This sequence joins TRBV2 and TRBJ2-7; TRBD1 agrees at 7 bases. Germline lookup yields CDR1 SNHLY and CDR2 FYNNEI. The junction had 6 bases not matched to a gene; V was cut back by 7 bases and J by 0 bases. The CDR3 totals 14 residues.